Listed below are T cell receptor beta chains from one sample, sequenced in a study of T cell repertoires in cytomegalovirus infection. TCRdb reprocessed the reads with MiXCR, giving one entry per CDR3 protein. This sample has 200,000 to 300,000 distinct CDR3 sequences; around 9% occur once, and the top ten carry roughly 15%. Sequencing was done on a sample of PBMCs. The receptors were gathered from a human donor in good health (CMV status not recorded). Some clones in this sample may be carry-over from other donors' samples. CDR3s include the opening cysteine and the closing phenylalanine or tryptophan. D genes are given only for firm matches. Clone size is given for some rows only: seen once, a few or many times, or a class if the clone is expanded.

d_call j_call v_call clone_size cdr3_nt cdr3_aa
TRBD2 TRBJ2-1 TRBV5-8 many TGTGCCAGCAGCTTGGGACTAGCGGGAGTAAGTTACAATGAGCAGTTCTTC CASSLGLAGVSYNEQFF
TRBD2 TRBJ2-7 TRBV20-1 . TGCAGTGCTAGGGGGACTAGCGGGGGCCTGCCCCGGGAGCAGTACTTC CSARGTSGGLPREQYF
TRBD2 TRBJ2-1 TRBV6-2/TRBV6-3 many TGTGCCAGCACTGAACTCGCAGCGGGGGTATCCTACAATGAGCAGTTCTTC CASTELAAGVSYNEQFF
TRBD1 TRBJ2-3 TRBV19 . TGTGCCAGTAGAGCAGGGGGAGATACGCAGTATTTT CASRAGGDTQYF
. TRBJ1-2 TRBV5-1 . TGCGCCAGCAGCTCGGGACTGACGCCGGCTAACTATGGCTACACCTTC CASSSGLTPANYGYTF
TRBD2 TRBJ2-1 TRBV28 many TGTGCCAGCAGTTTTAGCGGGGGGGCAAACAATGAGCAGTTCTTC CASSFSGGANNEQFF
TRBD2 TRBJ2-1 TRBV7-2 many TGTGCCAGCAGCCGGGGACTAGCGGGCCTGGATGAGCAGTTCTTC CASSRGLAGLDEQFF
TRBD2 TRBJ2-1 TRBV20-1 few TGCAGTGCTAGGGGGGGGGGACTAGCGGGTTCAAGCTCCTACAATGAGCAGTTCTTC CSARGGGLAGSSSYNEQFF
. TRBJ1-5 TRBV12-3/TRBV12-4 many TGTGCCAGCAGTTTTTTCAGGGAGGATCAGCCCCAGCATTTT CASSFFREDQPQHF
TRBD1 TRBJ2-7 TRBV20-1 few TGCAGTGCTACACCCCGGGACAGGGGAGTCCACGAGCAGTACTTC CSATPRDRGVHEQYF
TRBD1 TRBJ1-2 TRBV19 many TGTGCCAGTAGTATCGGACAGGGGCTAGGTGGCTACACCTTC CASSIGQGLGGYTF
. TRBJ1-3 TRBV19 many TGTGCCAGTAGTATTCCCCGTGACGGCTCTTGGGGAAACACCATATATTTT CASSIPRDGSWGNTIYF
. TRBJ1-5 TRBV7-2 many TGTGCCAGCAGCTTAGGGTCGGGAGGGGAGCAGCCCCAGCATTTT CASSLGSGGEQPQHF
TRBD2 TRBJ2-3 TRBV7-8 many TGTGCCAGCAGCCACCAGACTAGCGGGAGGGGAGATACGCAGTATTTT CASSHQTSGRGDTQYF
. TRBJ2-7 TRBV7-2 many TGTGCCAGCAGCTTGGGGATTCACAGGACATCGGAGCAGTACTTC CASSLGIHRTSEQYF
TRBD2 TRBJ2-3 TRBV7-2 many TGTGCCAGCAGCTTGACCGGGACTAGCGGGGGGAGCACAGATACGCAGTATTTT CASSLTGTSGGSTDTQYF
. TRBJ2-7 TRBV7-8 few TGTGCCAGCAGCGAGGGGGGGCCGGGGGGGTACTTC CASSEGGPGGYF
TRBD1 TRBJ1-1 TRBV20-1 . TGCAGTGCTAGAGGAGCTCGGGACAGGGGGCGGACCACTGAAGCTTTCTTT CSARGARDRGRTTEAFF
TRBD2 TRBJ2-1 TRBV20-1 few TGCAGTGCTAGGGGGGGACTAGCGGGAGGTTCCTACAATGAGCAGTTCTTC CSARGGLAGGSYNEQFF
TRBD2 TRBJ2-5 TRBV7-8 many TGTGCCAGCAGCCAGAGCGGGGGCCGGGAAGAGACCCAGTACTTC CASSQSGGREETQYF
. TRBJ2-6 TRBV7-3 . TGTGCCAGCAGCTTAAGTGGGCTGATCTCTGGGGCCAACGTCCTGACTTTC CASSLSGLISGANVLTF
. TRBJ2-1 TRBV6-2/TRBV6-3 few TGTGCCAGCCGTCCGAGGATGCGGTCGTCGGGTGAGCAGTTCTTC CASRPRMRSSGEQFF
. TRBJ1-5 TRBV7-8 many TGTGCCAGCAGCTTAGGTCGTATAGGGCAGCCCCAGCATTTT CASSLGRIGQPQHF
. TRBJ2-5 TRBV12-3/TRBV12-4 medium-sized TGTGCCAGCAGTTTACCCCCACAAGAGACCCAGTACTTC CASSLPPQETQYF
TRBD2 TRBJ2-1 TRBV7-9 many TGTGCCAGCAGCTTACTTGGCGGGAGGTACAATGAGCAGTTCTTC CASSLLGGRYNEQFF
TRBD1 TRBJ1-5 TRBV27 . TGTGCCAGCAGGGGGACAGGGGGGAGCAATCAGCCCCAGCATTTT CASRGTGGSNQPQHF
TRBD1 TRBJ1-1 TRBV6-2/TRBV6-3 few TGTGCCAGCAGTCCGGGACAGGGCCCGGGGCGGACTGAAGCTTTCTTT CASSPGQGPGRTEAFF
. TRBJ2-1 TRBV29-1 many TGCAGCGTGGATACCAACCGGGGGCAGTTCTTC CSVDTNRGQFF
. TRBJ1-1 TRBV18 many TGTGCCAGCTCACCACCAAGCACAAACACTGAAGCTTTCTTT CASSPPSTNTEAFF
TRBD1 TRBJ1-2 TRBV5-1 many TGCGCCAGCAGCTTGGCCGGGGACAGTTCTAACTATGGCTACACCTTC CASSLAGDSSNYGYTF
TRBD1 TRBJ2-1 TRBV10-3 . TGTGCCATCAGTGAGTCGAATGTAAGGGACAGTGACAATGAGCAGTTCTTC CAISESNVRDSDNEQFF
. TRBJ1-6 TRBV6-5 few . CASSTSTGPQTLHF
. TRBJ2-7 TRBV6-2/TRBV6-3 many TGTGCCAGCAGCGCCGTCGACGAGCAGTACTTC CASSAVDEQYF
TRBD1 TRBJ1-5 TRBV20-1 . TGCAGTGCCCTCCAGGGGGCGGGCAATCAGCCCCAGCATTTT CSALQGAGNQPQHF
. TRBJ1-4 TRBV7-2 many TGTGCCAGCAGCTTATATACTTACAGTGTTGGGTCTAATGAAAAACTGTTTTTT CASSLYTYSVGSNEKLFF
. TRBJ2-3 TRBV6-2/TRBV6-3 many TGTGCCAGCAGCTCCGTCCGGGATACGCAGTATTTT CASSSVRDTQYF
TRBD2 TRBJ2-7 TRBV7-2 many TGTGCCAGCAGCCGCGAACGAGCGGGAGGATCCTACGAGCAGTACTTC CASSRERAGGSYEQYF
. TRBJ2-1 TRBV7-2 many TGTGCCAGCAGCTTAGGTTTTCCCAATGAGCAGTTCTTC CASSLGFPNEQFF
TRBD2 TRBJ2-1 TRBV7-2 many TGTGCCAGCAGCCCTAGCGGGGGTTCCTACAATGAGCAGTTCTTC CASSPSGGSYNEQFF